The 30 T cell receptor beta chains presented below share a single source sample, sequenced in a study of shared clonotypes between healthy human individuals (dated by TCRdb to 2018 to 2020). Libraries came from the immunoSEQ multiplex PCR assay. Imported from immuneACCESS, the table was reduced by TCRdb to in-frame sequences with V and J called. These copies leave out some clones; in studies compared against another copy, an unresolved V gene accounts for under half, and the cause of the remainder is not known. For this sample the table gives over a million clones, of which about 84% were detected only once. Around 0.61% of the sample lies in the top ten. The sample was memory CD4+ T cells from PBMCs. The cell subset or site label for this specimen denotes: CD45RA-negative fraction. The source of these receptors is a man in his late teens or twenties in good health. Some clones in this sample may be carry-over from other donors' samples.

CDR3: CASSSTGVRRTYNEQFF. Here the CDR3 DNA reads TGTGCCAGCAGCAGTACAGGGGTAAGGAGGACCTACAATGAGCAGTTCTTC. The genes are TRBV11-1 and TRBJ2-1; TRBD1 agrees at 7 bases. The germline V gene encodes CDR1 SGHAT and CDR2 FQDESV (reference sequence). J was trimmed by 2 bases and V by 5 bases; bases with no gene match: 12. The CDR3 totals 17 residues.

The J gene is TRBJ2-5, the V gene TRBV29-1; 13 positions agree with TRBD2. The trim removed 4 bases at V and 6 bases at J, leaving 8 bases unmatched. Per germline, CDR1 SQVTM and CDR2 ANQGSEA. The CDR3 length is 15 residues. The CDR3 protein is CSVGSLAGGDKTQYF. The CDR3 DNA is TGCAGCGTTGGGTCACTAGCGGGAGGGGACAAGACCCAGTACTTC.

This clone was detected only once. V and J are TRBV29-1 and TRBJ2-3, with 9 nucleotides matching TRBD2. J gave up 3 bases and V 8 bases, and 9 bases lay outside the gene matches. The CDR3 has 14 amino acids. Per germline, CDR1 SQVTM and CDR2 ANQGSEA. The CDR3 loop is CSLGLAGPTDTQYF. In DNA form, the CDR3 reads TGCAGCTTGGGGCTAGCGGGACCTACAGATACGCAGTATTTT.

The chain recombines TRBV5-1 with TRBJ2-7; 8 bases fit TRBD2. Germline V lookup: CDR1 SGHRS, CDR2 YFSETQ. Germline trimming cut 4 bases from V and 1 base from J; bases unmatched to any gene: 7. The length of the CDR3 is 15 residues. The CDR3 spells CASSQYTSGSYEQYF. In DNA, the CDR3 is TGCGCCAGCAGCCAATACACTAGCGGTTCCTACGAGCAGTACTTC.

Only a few counts were recorded for this clone. This chain connects TRBV5-4 to TRBJ2-7; D possibly corresponds to TRBD2 (6 bases). The CDR3 has 14 amino acids. The germline CDR1 and CDR2 sequences are SGHNT and YYREEE (reference sequence). V lost 1 base to trimming and J lost 2 bases, with 10 bases between them. The CDR3 reads CASSLLGRPYEQYF. CDR3 sequence (DNA): TGTGCCAGCAGCTTGTTGGGGAGGCCCTACGAGCAGTACTTC.

The genes are TRBV30 and TRBJ1-1; no firm D call. V was shortened by 0 bases and J by 5 bases, with 13 bases between the two germline ends. The germline V gene has CDR1 GTSNPN and CDR2 SVGIG (reference sequence). This CDR3 is built from 14 residues. CDR3 coding DNA: TGTGCCTGGAGTGTTCGCATAGGGAGGACTGAAGCTTTCTTT. It encodes CAWSVRIGRTEAFF.

V usage is TRBV25-1 and J usage is TRBJ2-5; D not certain. Trimming stripped 2 bases from V and 7 bases from J, with 20 bases between. Germline loops: CDR1 MGHDK, CDR2 SYGVNS. There are 16 residues in the CDR3. The CDR3: CASSERSTDGLRTQYF. CDR3 in DNA: TGTGCCAGCAGTGAACGTAGCACGGATGGGCTCCGGACCCAGTACTTC.

CDR3 loop: CASSQTRGGNTIYF. CDR3 DNA sequence: TGTGCCAGCAGTCAAACGAGGGGGGGAAACACCATATATTTT. The rearrangement links TRBV7-2 to TRBJ1-3, with D perhaps matching TRBD1 (6 bases). Germline V gene sequence: CDR1 SGHTA, CDR2 FQGNSA. This CDR3 contains 14 residues. Trimming stripped 6 bases from V and 4 bases from J, with 13 bases between.

This chain connects TRBV4-2 to TRBJ2-3; tentatively, D is TRBD2 (6 bases). The CDR3 has 16 amino acids. Trimming took 1 base from V and 1 from J, leaving 12 bases between them. Germline lookup yields CDR1 LGHNA and CDR2 YNFKEQ. As DNA, the CDR3 is TGTGCCAGCAGCCAAGGGGCGGGATGGGGCACAGATACGCAGTATTTT. Protein product: CASSQGAGWGTDTQYF.

This clone has a count of ten or more. The sample contains more than one DNA sequence encoding this CDR3. The chain carries TRBV5-1 and TRBJ2-3, with 9 bases fitting TRBD2. Germline CDR1 is SGHRS and CDR2 is YFSETQ. The CDR3 length is 15 residues. J lost 3 bases, V lost 5 bases, and 7 bases had no gene match. The chain's CDR3 is CASSFSGSSTDTQYF. Written as DNA, the CDR3 is TGCGCCAGCAGTTTTAGCGGGAGCTCGACAGATACGCAGTATTTT.

To note about this clone: Being one base from a much bigger clone, this may be a read error. V and J are TRBV4-1 and TRBJ2-6; TRBD1 is a possible D gene (5 bases). This CDR3 contains 16 residues. CDR1 is MGHRA and CDR2 is YSYEKL in the germline V gene. CDR3 amino acids: CASSRRQQPGANVLAF. In nucleotides, the CDR3 is TGCGCCAGCAGCCGCAGACAGCAGCCTGGGGCCAACGTCCTGGCTTTC.

The chain links TRBV7-3 to TRBJ2-1; TRBD2 matches at 14 bases. The CDR3 sequence is 18 residues long. Germline values: CDR1 SGHTA, CDR2 FQGTGA. With 5 bases clipped from V and 7 bases from J, the junction kept 13 bases outside the gene matches. CDR3 nucleotides: TGTGCCAGCAGCCCAATCCCGGGACTAGCGGGAGACGGAAATGAGCAGTTCTTC. Protein: CASSPIPGLAGDGNEQFF.

The chain recombines TRBV19 with TRBJ1-2; perhaps TRBD1 as D (5 bases). Germline V gene data show CDR1 as LNHDA and CDR2 as SQIVND (reference sequence). The CDR3 sequence is 13 residues long. The V and J ends lost 5 bases and 1 base respectively, with 8 bases between them. The CDR3 nucleotides read TGTGCCAGTAGTGAGGGACTTAACTATGGCTACACCTTC. This codes for CASSEGLNYGYTF.

This chain links TRBV5-1 with TRBJ1-1; TRBD1 is a possible D gene (6 bases). Trimming took 2 bases from V and 10 from J, leaving 12 bases between them. The CDR3 contains 12 residues. Germline V CDR1 and CDR2: SGHRS, YFSETQ. CDR3 DNA: TGCGCCAGCAGCTTTGAGGACAGTCGAGCTTTCTTT. It codes for CASSFEDSRAFF.

The V and J genes are TRBV5-6 and TRBJ2-7, with 13 positions matching TRBD2. The trim removed 1 base at V and 5 bases at J, leaving 3 bases unmatched. This CDR3 spans 15 amino acids. Germline V gene sequence: CDR1 SGHDT, CDR2 YYEEEE. In DNA form, the CDR3 reads TGTGCCAGCAGCTTGCTGGGGACTAGCGGGAACGAGCAGTACTTC. It codes for CASSLLGTSGNEQYF.

V and J are TRBV7-8 and TRBJ2-2, with TRBD2 matching over 14 bases. V lost 3 bases, J lost 7 bases, and 10 bases stayed unmatched. Germline V gives CDR1 SGHVS, CDR2 FQNEAQ. This CDR3 is 18 amino acids long. CDR3 in amino acids: CASSFLTTSGRAGGELFF. Here the CDR3 DNA reads TGTGCCAGCAGCTTCCTAACGACTAGCGGGAGGGCCGGCGGGGAGCTGTTTTTT.

This clone was counted once. The chain combines TRBV28 with TRBJ1-5, with 7 bases that match TRBD1. Germline V lookup: CDR1 MDHEN, CDR2 SYDVKM. Trimming removed 4 bases from V and 4 bases from J; junction bases left unmatched: 7. The CDR3 is 15 amino acids. For the CDR3, the DNA is TGTGCCAGCAGTTCACAGGGGCGAGGAAATCAGCCCCAGCATTTT. Its translation is CASSSQGRGNQPQHF. Looking up the rest from reference TRBV28 and TRBJ1-5 gives the full variable domain: DVKVTQSSRYLVKRTGEKVFLECVQDMDHENMFWYRQDPGLGLRLIYFSYDVKMKEKGDIPEGYSVSREKKERFSLILESASTNQTSMYLCASSSQGRGNQPQHFGDGTRLSIL.

The chain has TRBV11-2 and TRBJ2-2; maybe TRBD1 (6 bases). V dropped 5 bases and J dropped 5 bases, with 12 bases sitting between them. CDR1 is SGHAT, CDR2 FQNNGV, per germline. The length of the CDR3 is 14 residues. The DNA of the CDR3 is TGTGCCAGCAGCCTAAAGGGGGTTACCGGGGAGCTGTTTTTT. Its protein product is CASSLKGVTGELFF.

This clone was picked up one time. V and J are TRBV7-2 and TRBJ2-7, with 8 nucleotides matching TRBD1. The length of the CDR3 is 16 residues. The germline V gene has CDR1 SGHTA and CDR2 FQGNSA. J was trimmed by 3 bases and V by 3 bases; bases with no gene match: 10. The CDR3 loop reads CASSFQGAGSDYEQYF. The DNA of the CDR3 is TGTGCCAGCAGCTTCCAGGGGGCCGGGAGCGACTACGAGCAGTACTTC.

The rearrangement joins TRBV28 to TRBJ2-5; D call uncertain. Germline V lookup: CDR1 MDHEN, CDR2 SYDVKM. The CDR3 has 11 residues. Trimming pared 6 bases from V and 2 bases from J, leaving 4 bases between. CDR3 in DNA: TGTGCCAGCAGAAAACAAGAGACCCAGTACTTC. Residues: CASRKQETQYF.

A few counts support this clone. The chain's CDR3 is CASSFQDRLYEQYF. The CDR3 DNA is TGTGCCAGCAGTTTCCAGGACAGACTTTACGAGCAGTACTTC. The V call is TRBV28, the J call TRBJ2-7, with D perhaps TRBD1 (6 bases). Germline lookup yields CDR1 MDHEN and CDR2 SYDVKM. The CDR3 totals 14 residues. Trimming pared 3 bases from V and 4 bases from J, leaving 13 bases between. Full variable domain (rest looked up from reference TRBV28 and TRBJ2-7): DVKVTQSSRYLVKRTGEKVFLECVQDMDHENMFWYRQDPGLGLRLIYFSYDVKMKEKGDIPEGYSVSREKKERFSLILESASTNQTSMYLCASSFQDRLYEQYFGPGTRLTVT.

The J gene is TRBJ2-7, the V gene TRBV5-4, with D possibly matching TRBD2 (6 bases). Germline CDR1 reads SGHNT; CDR2 reads YYREEE (reference sequence). V was shortened by 4 bases and J by 2 bases, with 19 bases between the two germline ends. CDR3 length: 16 residues. The CDR3 DNA reads TGTGCCAGCAGCCCGGGCGGGACGGCCGAGACCTACGAGCAGTACTTC. It specifies CASSPGGTAETYEQYF.

The rearrangement links TRBV21-1 to TRBJ2-7; the DNA was not compared with TRBD2, the D call given in the table. TRBV21-1 is given as a pseudogene. The CDR3 sequence is 12 residues long. CDR3 amino acids: CASSREFDEQYF. The CDR3 nucleotides read TGTGCCAGCAGCCGGGAATTCGACGAGCAGTACTTC.

V gene TRBV6-5 combines with J gene TRBJ1-1, with D perhaps TRBD1 (6 bases). The CDR3 runs to 14 residues. Germline values: CDR1 MNHEY, CDR2 SVGAGI. The V end was cut by 3 bases, the J end by 6 bases, with 14 bases between. CDR3 amino acids: CASSYPGVFAEAFF. The DNA of the CDR3 is TGTGCCAGCAGTTATCCAGGGGTTTTCGCTGAAGCTTTCTTT.

As for this clone: At one of its ends the junction is not consistent with the germline gene, which may arise from a read error. The CDR3 DNA is TGTGCCAGCAGTACCATCTCCGGGAACCAGGAGACCCAGTACTTC. Its translation: CASSTISGNQETQYF. The chain carries TRBV28 and TRBJ2-5, with D perhaps TRBD2 (5 bases). Germline V lookup: CDR1 MDHEN, CDR2 SYDVKM. The CDR3 has 15 amino acids.

About this clone itself: This may be a read error: a much more frequent sequence differs by one nucleotide. This same CDR3 is encoded by further DNA sequences in the sample. V gene TRBV9 combines with J gene TRBJ2-4; weak D call: TRBD2 (5 bases). The CDR3 loop spans 13 amino acids. CDR1 SGDLS and CDR2 YYNGEE come from the germline V gene. The V gene lost 2 bases and the J gene lost 6 bases, with 9 bases spanning the gap. CDR3 coding DNA: TGTGCCAGCAGCGTGGGTGAGGGAAACATTCAGTACTTC. Translation gives CASSVGEGNIQYF.

The chain uses TRBV4-1 and TRBJ1-2; D is unclear. Germline loops: CDR1 MGHRA, CDR2 YSYEKL. V lost 1 base and J lost 8, with 26 bases in between. This CDR3 region has 18 residues. The CDR3 nucleotides read TGCGCCAGCAGCCAAGTAGGTTCCATCTTGTCCTGGGTTGAAGGCTACACCTTC. It encodes CASSQVGSILSWVEGYTF.

This CDR3 reads CASRRTNSYEQYF. Here the CDR3 DNA reads TGTGCCAGCAGGCGGACTAACTCCTACGAGCAGTACTTC. V gene TRBV27 combines with J gene TRBJ2-7; tentatively, D is TRBD2 (6 bases). The CDR3 is 13 residues long. Germline loops: CDR1 MNHEY, CDR2 SMNVEV (reference sequence). V dropped 6 bases and J dropped 0 bases, with 9 bases sitting between them.

The chain carries TRBV7-2 and TRBJ2-4; D is unresolved. V was trimmed by 1 base and J by 2 bases, leaving 6 bases between them. The CDR3 has 14 amino acids. The germline V gene has CDR1 SGHTA and CDR2 FQGNSA. The CDR3 DNA reads as TGTGCCAGCAGCTTAGGCGGAACCAAAAACATTCAGTACTTC. Translation gives CASSLGGTKNIQYF.

The chain combines TRBV28 with TRBJ1-1, with D maybe TRBD1 (6 bases). In germline, CDR1 is MDHEN, CDR2 SYDVKM. Between the trimmed V and J ends, which lost 0 bases and 10 bases, there was a span of 15 bases. CDR3 length equals 14 residues. The CDR3 DNA follows: TGTGCCAGCAGTTTATGGGCCCAGGGGAGGGGAGCTTTCTTT. Translating gives CASSLWAQGRGAFF.